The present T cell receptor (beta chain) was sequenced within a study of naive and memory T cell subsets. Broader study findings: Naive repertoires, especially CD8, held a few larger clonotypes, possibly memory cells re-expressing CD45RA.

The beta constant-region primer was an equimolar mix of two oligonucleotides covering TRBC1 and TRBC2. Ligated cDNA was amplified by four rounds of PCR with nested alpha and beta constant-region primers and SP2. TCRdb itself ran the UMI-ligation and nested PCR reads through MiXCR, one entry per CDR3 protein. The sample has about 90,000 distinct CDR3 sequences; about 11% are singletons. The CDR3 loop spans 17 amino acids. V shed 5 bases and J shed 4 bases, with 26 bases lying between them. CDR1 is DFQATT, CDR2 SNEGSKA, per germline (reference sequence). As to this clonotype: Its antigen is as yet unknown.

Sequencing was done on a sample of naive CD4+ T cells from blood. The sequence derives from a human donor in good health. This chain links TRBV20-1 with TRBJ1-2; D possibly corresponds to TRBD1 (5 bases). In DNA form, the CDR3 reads TGCAGTGCTGCTGCTTCAAATCCAGGGTCTGTCGGCTATGGCTACACCTTC. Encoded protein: CSAAASNPGSVGYGYTF.